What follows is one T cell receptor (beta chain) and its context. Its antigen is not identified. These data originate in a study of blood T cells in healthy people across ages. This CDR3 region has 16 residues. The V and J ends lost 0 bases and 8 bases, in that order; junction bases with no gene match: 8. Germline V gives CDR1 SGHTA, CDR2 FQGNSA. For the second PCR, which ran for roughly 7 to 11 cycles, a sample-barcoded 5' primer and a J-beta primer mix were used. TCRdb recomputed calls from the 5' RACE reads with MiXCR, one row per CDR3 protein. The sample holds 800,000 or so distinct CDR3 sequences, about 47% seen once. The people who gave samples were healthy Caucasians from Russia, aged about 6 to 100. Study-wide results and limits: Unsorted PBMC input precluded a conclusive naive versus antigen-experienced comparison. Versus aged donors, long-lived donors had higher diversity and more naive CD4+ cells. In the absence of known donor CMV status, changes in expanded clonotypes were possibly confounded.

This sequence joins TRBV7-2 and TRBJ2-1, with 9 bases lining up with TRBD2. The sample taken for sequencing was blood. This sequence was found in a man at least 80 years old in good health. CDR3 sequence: CASSLAPGLACDEQFF. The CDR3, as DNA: TGTGCCAGCAGCTTAGCTCCGGGACTAGCTTGCGATGAGCAGTTCTTC.